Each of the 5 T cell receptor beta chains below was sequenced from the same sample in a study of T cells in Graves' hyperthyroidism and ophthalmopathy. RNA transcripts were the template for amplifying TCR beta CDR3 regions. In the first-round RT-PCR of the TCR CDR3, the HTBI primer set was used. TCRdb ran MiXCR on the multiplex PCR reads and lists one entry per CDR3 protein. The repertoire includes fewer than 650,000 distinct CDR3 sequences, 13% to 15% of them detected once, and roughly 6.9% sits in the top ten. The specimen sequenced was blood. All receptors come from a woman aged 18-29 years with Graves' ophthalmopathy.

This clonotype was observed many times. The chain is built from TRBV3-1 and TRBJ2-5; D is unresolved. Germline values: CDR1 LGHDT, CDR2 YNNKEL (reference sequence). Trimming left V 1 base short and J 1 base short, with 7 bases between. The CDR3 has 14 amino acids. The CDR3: CASSQAGLQETQYF. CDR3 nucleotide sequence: TGTGCCAGCAGCCAAGCAGGTCTCCAAGAGACCCAGTACTTC.

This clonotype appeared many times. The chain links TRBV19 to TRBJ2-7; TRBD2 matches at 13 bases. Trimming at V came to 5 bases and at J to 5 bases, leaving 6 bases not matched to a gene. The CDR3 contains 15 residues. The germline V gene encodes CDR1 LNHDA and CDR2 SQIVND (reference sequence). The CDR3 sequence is CASSLSGTSGNEQYF. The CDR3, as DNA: TGTGCCAGTAGTCTCTCCGGGACTAGCGGGAACGAGCAGTACTTC.

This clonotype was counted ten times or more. CDR3 protein: CASSLTASDTEAFF. The CDR3 bases are TGTGCCAGCAGCTTAACTGCATCCGACACTGAAGCTTTCTTT. The rearrangement uses TRBV7-2 and TRBJ1-1, with D uncertain. CDR1 SGHTA and CDR2 FQGNSA come from the germline V gene. The CDR3 sequence is 14 residues long. V was clipped by 2 bases and J by 3 bases, with 10 bases between them.

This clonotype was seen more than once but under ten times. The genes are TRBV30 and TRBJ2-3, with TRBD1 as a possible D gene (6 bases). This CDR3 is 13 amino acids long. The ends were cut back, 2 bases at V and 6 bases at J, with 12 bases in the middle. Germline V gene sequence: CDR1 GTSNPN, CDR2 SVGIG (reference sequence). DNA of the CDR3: TGTGCCTGGAGTACCAATCAGGGGGATACGCAGTATTTT. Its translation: CAWSTNQGDTQYF.

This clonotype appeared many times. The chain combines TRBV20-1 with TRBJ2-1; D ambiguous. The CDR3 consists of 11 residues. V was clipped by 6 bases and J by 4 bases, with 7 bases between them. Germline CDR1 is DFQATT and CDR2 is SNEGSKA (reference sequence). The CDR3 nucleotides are TGCAGTGCCCTCTCGTACAATGAGCAGTTCTTC. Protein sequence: CSALSYNEQFF.